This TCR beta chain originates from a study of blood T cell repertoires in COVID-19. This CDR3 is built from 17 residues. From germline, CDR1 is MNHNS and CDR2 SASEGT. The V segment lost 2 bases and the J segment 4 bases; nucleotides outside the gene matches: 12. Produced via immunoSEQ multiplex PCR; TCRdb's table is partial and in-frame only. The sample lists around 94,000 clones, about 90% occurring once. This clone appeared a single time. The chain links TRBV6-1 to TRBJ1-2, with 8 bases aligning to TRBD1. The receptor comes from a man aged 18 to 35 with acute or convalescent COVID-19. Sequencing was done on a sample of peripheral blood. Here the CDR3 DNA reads TGTGCCAGCAGTGAATCGAGGGGACAGGCGGTAGTCTATGGCTACACCTTC. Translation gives CASSESRGQAVVYGYTF.